These 23 T cell receptor beta chains originate from one sample sequenced in a study of cytomegalovirus exposure and HLA in healthy donors. Use of 60 Vbeta and 13 Jbeta primers characterized the PCR. Libraries were prepared by immunoSEQ multiplex PCR; TCRdb keeps only in-frame clonotypes and omits some of them. The sample contains roughly 230,000 clones, roughly 78% of which appear only once. The sample comprised PBMCs. These receptors all come from a boy younger than 18 in good health and CMV-seronegative.

The rearrangement links TRBV11-2 to TRBJ1-1; D is uncertain. V lost 5 bases and J lost 0, with 10 bases in between. This CDR3 contains 14 residues. Looked up from germline, CDR1 is SGHAT and CDR2 is FQNNGV. This CDR3 is CASSPATVNTEAFF. CDR3 DNA: TGTGCCAGCAGCCCAGCCACAGTGAACACTGAAGCTTTCTTT.

This clone was detected only a few times. The chain joins TRBV18 to TRBJ2-7; possible D gene TRBD2, 6 bases. The V end lost 5 bases, the J end lost 3 bases, and 17 bases lay between the germline ends. This CDR3 is built from 15 residues. Per germline, CDR1 KGHSH and CDR2 LQKENI. CDR3 amino acids: CASSSGSHYYYEQYF. The CDR3 DNA sequence: TGTGCCAGCTCAAGCGGGTCCCATTATTACTACGAGCAGTACTTC.

This clone was found a few times. The rearrangement uses TRBV6-5 and TRBJ1-2, with a weak D call TRBD1 (5 bases). V gave up 5 bases and J gave up 2 bases, with 12 bases separating them. CDR3 length equals 14 residues. Germline V gene lookup returns CDR1 MNHEY and CDR2 SVGAGI. The CDR3 region is CASSAGGVNYGYTF. The CDR3 DNA is TGTGCCAGCAGTGCGGGAGGGGTAAACTATGGCTACACCTTC.

This CDR3 reads CASSSPLGGEQYF. CDR3 sequence (DNA): TGTGCCAGCAGCTCCCCCCTAGGGGGCGAGCAGTACTTC. This chain joins TRBV11-3 and TRBJ2-7; D is perhaps TRBD1 (6 bases). This CDR3 is 13 amino acids long. The germline gives CDR1 SGHNT, CDR2 YENEEA. Trimming stripped 4 bases from V and 6 bases from J, with 13 bases between.

The chain carries TRBV11-2 and TRBJ2-5; the match to TRBD2 covers 8 bases. Germline assignment: CDR1 SGHAT and CDR2 FQNNGV. Trimming cost V 1 base and J 1 base; bases outside gene matches: 14. This CDR3 spans 19 amino acids. CDR3 in DNA: TGTGCCAGCAGCTTAGGTGAGCTGGCTAGCGGGCGCATCCAAGAGACCCAGTACTTC. This encodes CASSLGELASGRIQETQYF.

This sequence joins TRBV5-4 and TRBJ2-3; D may be TRBD2 (5 bases). Germline CDR1 is SGHNT and CDR2 is YYREEE (reference sequence). The V and J ends lost 0 bases and 0 bases respectively, with 8 bases between them. CDR3 length equals 15 residues. The CDR3: CASSLDLASTDTQYF. The CDR3 bases are TGTGCCAGCAGCTTGGATCTAGCTAGCACAGATACGCAGTATTTT.

This clone was detected a few times. The chain recombines TRBV5-1 with TRBJ2-1; 10 bases line up with TRBD1. Germline V lookup: CDR1 SGHRS, CDR2 YFSETQ. The CDR3 is 15 residues long. V was pared by 4 bases and J by 15 bases, with 16 bases of the junction left unmatched. CDR3 region: CASSQNSETGGSRFF. The DNA for the CDR3 is TGCGCCAGCAGCCAAAACTCTGAGACAGGGGGCTCACGGTTCTTC.

The chain links TRBV7-9 to TRBJ1-2, with 7 bases identical to TRBD1. The V gene end was trimmed by 5 bases and the J gene end by 7 bases; junction bases not matched to a gene: 4. The CDR3 length is 12 residues. The V gene's germline CDR1 is SEHNR and CDR2 FQNEAQ (reference sequence). In nucleotides, the CDR3 is TGTGCCAGCAGCCTGACAGGGTCTGGCTACACCTTC. The encoded protein is CASSLTGSGYTF.

The rearrangement links TRBV6-4 to TRBJ2-2, with D tentatively TRBD2 (6 bases). This CDR3 has 14 residues. Trimming stripped 10 bases from V and 2 bases from J, with 14 bases between. CDR1 MRHNA and CDR2 SNTAGT come from the germline V gene. The CDR3 DNA reads TGTGCCACCTCATGGGACTTAAACACCGGGGAGCTGTTTTTT. Protein product: CATSWDLNTGELFF.

The V gene is TRBV7-2, the J gene TRBJ1-5, with D possibly TRBD1 on 6 matching bases. Looked up from germline, CDR1 is SGHTA and CDR2 is FQGNSA. Trimming took 2 bases from V and 2 from J, leaving 16 bases between them. This CDR3 is built from 17 residues. The CDR3 DNA follows: TGTGCCAGCAGCTTACAGGAAGGACCAGGGGGCAATCAGCCCCAGCATTTT. This codes for CASSLQEGPGGNQPQHF.

The genes are TRBV7-2 and TRBJ1-2; no reliable D call. V was trimmed by 1 base and J by 8 bases, leaving 8 bases between them. Germline lookup yields CDR1 SGHTA and CDR2 FQGNSA. The CDR3 consists of 12 residues. CDR3 in DNA: TGTGCCAGCAGCTTAGTGCGGGGAGGCTACACCTTC. Its protein product is CASSLVRGGYTF.

This chain uses TRBV10-1 with TRBJ1-1; the D is unclear. This CDR3 spans 13 amino acids. CDR1 is WNHNN, CDR2 SYGVQD, per germline (reference sequence). The V end lost 4 bases, the J end lost 4 bases, and 10 bases lay between the germline ends. DNA for the CDR3: TGCGCCAGCAGTGGGGTCCGGGGCACTGAAGCTTTCTTT. Translated: CASSGVRGTEAFF.

The V and J genes are TRBV20-1 and TRBJ1-2; no definite D call. Trimming stripped 6 bases from V and 4 bases from J, with 9 bases between. Germline assignment: CDR1 DFQATT and CDR2 SNEGSKA (reference sequence). This CDR3 is built from 11 residues. CDR3 protein: CSAYSVYGYTF. In DNA, the CDR3 is TGCAGTGCGTATTCCGTCTATGGCTACACCTTC.

This chain links TRBV2 with TRBJ2-7; D gene unclear. V lost 7 bases and J lost 3, with 13 bases in between. The CDR3 loop spans 13 amino acids. Germline V gene sequence: CDR1 SNHLY, CDR2 FYNNEI. In DNA form, the CDR3 reads TGTGCCAGCATTAAGTTGGCAGACTACGAGCAGTACTTC. This gives the protein CASIKLADYEQYF.

The V gene is TRBV11-2, the J gene TRBJ1-5, with D possibly TRBD1 on 6 matching bases. Germline V CDR1 and CDR2: SGHAT, FQNNGV. V shed 5 bases and J shed 2 bases, with 13 bases lying between them. This CDR3 comprises 15 residues. CDR3 coding DNA: TGTGCCAGCAGCGGAACAGGGTTCGGCAATCAGCCCCAGCATTTT. Its protein product is CASSGTGFGNQPQHF.

This chain connects TRBV6-1 to TRBJ2-1; D call uncertain. The CDR3 runs to 13 residues. V dropped 3 bases and J dropped 12 bases, with 15 bases sitting between them. Germline CDR1 MNHNS, CDR2 SASEGT. The CDR3 DNA sequence: TGTGCCAGCAGTGAGGTACAGAAAGTCGGGCAGTTCTTC. Translation: CASSEVQKVGQFF.

This clone was counted once. The chain combines TRBV7-9 with TRBJ2-7, with TRBD2 matching 10 bases. Germline V gives CDR1 SEHNR, CDR2 FQNEAQ (reference sequence). The trim removed 5 bases at V and 6 bases at J, leaving 10 bases unmatched. The CDR3 extends over 15 amino acids. CDR3: CASSVVAGGLSEQYF. CDR3 bases: TGTGCCAGCAGCGTCGTAGCGGGGGGCCTATCCGAGCAGTACTTC.

In this sample, this clone turned up a few times. V and J are TRBV2 and TRBJ1-1; no clear D gene. The V gene lost 6 bases and the J gene lost 4 bases, with 15 bases spanning the gap. CDR1 is SNHLY and CDR2 is FYNNEI in the germline V gene. The CDR3 consists of 14 residues. The CDR3 nucleotides read TGTGCCAGCAGACGGGCGGGAGAAAGCACTGAAGCTTTCTTT. Amino acid sequence: CASRRAGESTEAFF.

The rearrangement joins TRBV27 to TRBJ2-7, with TRBD2 identical over 11 bases. The CDR3 length is 15 residues. V lost 4 bases and J lost 2; bases outside the gene matches: 4. The V gene's germline CDR1 is MNHEY and CDR2 SMNVEV (reference sequence). CDR3 sequence: CASSSTTSGTYEQYF. In DNA form, the CDR3 reads TGTGCCAGCAGTTCCACGACTAGCGGGACCTACGAGCAGTACTTC.

This chain's CDR3 is CASSLRGYRSRNEKLFF. CDR3 bases: TGTGCCAGCAGCCTCAGGGGGTACAGGAGTAGGAATGAAAAACTGTTTTTT. V gene TRBV5-6 combines with J gene TRBJ1-4; 7 bases match TRBD1. The ends lost 4 bases at V and 5 bases at J; junction bases unmatched: 14. This CDR3 has 17 residues. In germline, CDR1 is SGHDT, CDR2 YYEEEE.

This chain links TRBV18 with TRBJ2-7; no definite D call. The V gene lost 5 bases and the J gene lost 5 bases, with 7 bases spanning the gap. CDR1 is KGHSH, CDR2 LQKENI, per germline. The CDR3 spans 11 residues. This CDR3 reads CASSSLHEQYF. DNA of the CDR3: TGTGCCAGCTCATCCCTTCACGAGCAGTACTTC. The full variable domain, in which reference TRBV18 and TRBJ2-7 provide the parts outside the CDR3, is NAGVMQNPRHLVRRRGQEARLRCSPMKGHSHVYWYRQLPEEGLKFMVYLQKENIIDESGMPKERFSAEFPKEGPSILRIQQVVRGDSAAYFCASSSLHEQYFGPGTRLTVT.

The chain has TRBV2 and TRBJ2-7; TRBD1 matches at 9 bases. Germline values: CDR1 SNHLY, CDR2 FYNNEI. There are 13 residues in the CDR3. Losses at the gene ends were 8 bases for V and 5 bases for J; bases not matched to a gene: 7. This chain's CDR3 is CASQPGQGDEQYF. The DNA for the CDR3 is TGTGCCAGCCAGCCGGGACAGGGCGACGAGCAGTACTTC.

In its sample, this clone was seen a few times. V usage is TRBV5-4 and J usage is TRBJ1-2; TRBD1 is a possible D gene (5 bases). CDR3 size: 15 residues. V lost 6 bases and J 3 bases, leaving 18 bases between the germline ends. Germline V CDR1 and CDR2: SGHNT, YYREEE (reference sequence). The CDR3 nucleotides read TGTGCCAGCACCAATAACGGGGGAAGAGACTATGGCTACACCTTC. This sequence encodes CASTNNGGRDYGYTF. Drawing the rest from reference TRBV5-4 and TRBJ1-2, the complete variable domain is ETGVTQSPTHLIKTRGQQVTLRCSSQSGHNTVSWYQQALGQGPQFIFQYYREEENGRGNFPPRFSGLQFPNYSSELNVNALELDDSALYLCASTNNGGRDYGYTFGSGTRLTVV.